These 4 T cell receptor beta chains originate from one sample sequenced in a study of regulatory T cells in long-lasting Graves disease. Time point here: newly diagnosed GD, antithyroid drugs for less than 3 months. PBMC-extracted RNA yielded the TCR library. Combining iRepertoire HTBI primers with Arm-PCR of CDR3 regions, the authors built TCR beta libraries. TCRdb fed the multiplex PCR reads into MiXCR, producing one record per CDR3 protein. This table holds 400,000 to 500,000 distinct CDR3 sequences, around 15% found once. This sample also appeared in a second study, on T cells in Graves' hyperthyroidism and ophthalmopathy.

The sample in question was peripheral blood mononuclear cells (PBMCs), obtained at new diagnosis, from a patient treated with antithyroid drugs. These receptors came from a woman aged 45 to 65 with Graves disease.

About this clonotype itself: Because it lacks the conserved phenylalanine or tryptophan at the end, this CDR3 is likely a read error. The chain links TRBV5-4 to TRBJ2-2, with D maybe TRBD2 (7 bases). This CDR3 region has 16 residues. The ends were cut back, 1 base at V and 5 bases at J, with 15 bases in the middle. Germline V gene lookup returns CDR1 SGHNT and CDR2 YYREEE (reference sequence). As DNA, the CDR3 is TGTGCCAGCAGCTTGTTAGGGGGAGGGCCGACCGGGGAGCTGTTTCTT. Its translation: CASSLLGGGPTGELFL.

This clonotype appeared many times. The gene calls are TRBV20-1 and TRBJ2-7; 12 nucleotides match TRBD2. Germline CDR1 is DFQATT and CDR2 is SNEGSKA (reference sequence). This CDR3 has 15 residues. V dropped 2 bases and J dropped 7; count of bases not matched to a gene: 9. The CDR3 here is CSARPRLAGAREQYF. CDR3 bases: TGCAGTGCTAGACCGAGACTAGCGGGAGCGAGGGAGCAGTACTTC.

This chain joins TRBV29-1 and TRBJ2-5; D not resolved. V was clipped by 7 bases and J by 2 bases, with 17 bases between them. CDR1 is SQVTM, CDR2 ANQGSEA, per germline. This CDR3 has 14 amino acids. For the CDR3, the DNA is TGCAGCGGTGACGGGTCAAGTGGACAAGAGACCCAGTACTTC. Protein sequence: CSGDGSSGQETQYF.

Many counts were recorded for this clonotype. This chain uses TRBV20-1 with TRBJ1-1, with D maybe TRBD1 (5 bases). Looked up from germline, CDR1 is DFQATT and CDR2 is SNEGSKA (reference sequence). The CDR3 runs 14 residues. V shed 5 bases and J shed 1 base, with 14 bases lying between them. The CDR3 reads CSAAPGRWNTEAFF. CDR3 nucleotide sequence: TGCAGTGCTGCGCCGGGACGGTGGAACACTGAAGCTTTCTTT.